Each of the 14 T cell receptor beta chains below was sequenced from the same sample in a study of cytomegalovirus exposure and HLA in healthy donors. Both 60 Vbeta primers and 13 Jbeta primers went into the PCR. Sequencing was performed with immunoSEQ multiplex PCR; in TCRdb, only in-frame clones are kept and a portion is missing. The sample lists 70,000 to 95,000 clones; 60% to 85% were seen once. Sequenced material: PBMCs. The receptors come from a male donor in good health and CMV-seronegative.

The table lists this clone with a few counts. The V and J genes are TRBV30 and TRBJ2-7; D gene uncertain. The ends were cut back, 3 bases at V and 1 base at J, with 13 bases in the middle. The CDR3 has 14 amino acids. Germline V gene sequence: CDR1 GTSNPN, CDR2 SVGIG (reference sequence). CDR3 sequence reads: CAWREFYSSYEQYF. The CDR3 DNA reads TGTGCCTGGAGAGAATTTTACTCGTCCTACGAGCAGTACTTC.

The rearrangement uses TRBV7-2 and TRBJ2-7; 12 positions match TRBD2. Looked up from germline, CDR1 is SGHTA and CDR2 is FQGNSA. The J segment lost 8 bases and the V segment lost 4 bases, leaving 3 bases of the junction unmatched. CDR3 length: 13 amino acids. The CDR3 nucleotides read TGTGCCAGCAGCTCTAGCGGGGGGGCGCAGCAGTACTTC. As protein: CASSSSGGAQQYF.

This chain links TRBV6-1 with TRBJ1-1; perhaps TRBD1 as D (6 bases). Germline assignment: CDR1 MNHNS and CDR2 SASEGT. The CDR3 length is 13 residues. The CDR3 DNA sequence: TGTGCTTCTGGGCCAGGGGCGCACACTGAAGCTTTCTTT. Encoded protein: CASGPGAHTEAFF.

This chain uses TRBV4-1 with TRBJ2-3, with 10 bases fitting TRBD2. Germline V CDR1 and CDR2: MGHRA, YSYEKL. This CDR3 is 16 amino acids long. The ends lost 3 bases at V and 4 bases at J; junction bases unmatched: 7. The CDR3 protein is CASSHGAGGAADTQYF. DNA for the CDR3: TGCGCCAGCAGCCATGGAGCGGGGGGGGCGGCAGATACGCAGTATTTT.

A few counts support this clone. This chain uses TRBV30 with TRBJ1-1; D not certain. CDR3 length: 11 amino acids. Trimming left V 0 bases short and J 10 bases short, with 9 bases between. Germline CDR1 is GTSNPN and CDR2 is SVGIG (reference sequence). CDR3 DNA: TGTGCCTGGAGTGTCGGTGTAGCAGCTTTCTTT. As protein: CAWSVGVAAFF.

Points on this clone: The germline gene is not matched at one end of the junction; a read error may be the cause. V usage is TRBV5-4 and J usage is TRBJ1-2, with D possibly TRBD1 on 6 matching bases. Germline lookup yields CDR1 SGHNT and CDR2 YYREEE (reference sequence). This CDR3 has 13 amino acids. CDR3 in amino acids: CASSNDRHYGYPF. DNA for the CDR3: TGTGCCAGCAGCAACGACAGGCACTATGGCTACCCCTTC.

The V call is TRBV5-1, the J call TRBJ2-1; possible D gene TRBD2, 6 bases. V was trimmed by 4 bases and J by 6 bases, leaving 17 bases between them. The CDR3 has 15 residues. CDR1 SGHRS and CDR2 YFSETQ come from the germline V gene. For the CDR3, the DNA is TGCGCCAGCAGCCCCCTTCAAATGGGGGGCAATGAGCAGTTCTTC. Amino acid sequence: CASSPLQMGGNEQFF.

The rearrangement joins TRBV5-6 to TRBJ2-1, with 8 bases that match TRBD1. Germline V gene data show CDR1 as SGHDT and CDR2 as YYEEEE. This CDR3 is built from 19 residues. J was trimmed by 3 bases and V by 1 base; bases with no gene match: 15. CDR3 nucleotides: TGTGCCAGCAGCTTGTTCTTGGGACAGGACCAGACAAGCTACAATGAGCAGTTCTTC. Residues: CASSLFLGQDQTSYNEQFF.

The rearrangement links TRBV13 to TRBJ1-1; no clear D gene. The germline CDR1 and CDR2 sequences are PRHDT and FYEKMQ (reference sequence). Trimming removed 1 base at V and 5 bases at J, with 14 bases between. The CDR3 runs 15 residues. The CDR3 is CASSLDGGVGTEAFF. The CDR3 nucleotides read TGTGCCAGCAGCTTAGATGGCGGGGTTGGGACTGAAGCTTTCTTT.

This chain uses TRBV19 with TRBJ2-1; TRBD2 is a possible D gene (5 bases). The V gene lost 5 bases and the J gene lost 9 bases, with 14 bases spanning the gap. CDR1 and CDR2 (germline): LNHDA, SQIVND (reference sequence). CDR3 length: 13 residues. CDR3 region: CASSHGLEGEQFF. CDR3 DNA: TGTGCCAGTAGTCATGGGCTAGAGGGTGAGCAGTTCTTC.

This CDR3 reads CASSARGTSGGANEQFF. CDR3 sequence (DNA): TGTGCCAGCAGCGCCCGCGGGACTAGCGGGGGGGCCAATGAGCAGTTCTTC. This chain links TRBV9 with TRBJ2-1; 16 nucleotides match TRBD2. Germline V gene data show CDR1 as SGDLS and CDR2 as YYNGEE. CDR3 length: 17 amino acids. Trimming cost V 3 bases and J 6 bases; bases outside gene matches: 6.

The chain uses TRBV4-1 and TRBJ2-3; weak D call: TRBD2 (5 bases). Trimming took off 1 base at V and 0 bases at J, with 8 bases between the two ends. Germline V gene sequence: CDR1 MGHRA, CDR2 YSYEKL. The CDR3 length is 15 residues. This CDR3 reads CASSQGTSSTDTQYF. Here the CDR3 DNA reads TGCGCCAGCAGCCAAGGGACTTCGAGCACAGATACGCAGTATTTT.

This rearrangement joins TRBV29-1 to TRBJ2-1, with 16 bases aligning to TRBD2. With 6 bases clipped from V and 9 bases from J, the junction kept 5 bases outside the gene matches. CDR3 size: 14 residues. Germline lookup yields CDR1 SQVTM and CDR2 ANQGSEA. CDR3 in DNA: TGCAGCGTCGGGACTAGCGGGAGGGTGAGTGAGCAGTTCTTC. This codes for CSVGTSGRVSEQFF.

The genes are TRBV5-1 and TRBJ2-1, with TRBD2 identical over 10 bases. Trimming removed 0 bases from V and 7 bases from J; junction bases left unmatched: 10. The CDR3 contains 17 residues. Germline CDR1 reads SGHRS; CDR2 reads YFSETQ. The CDR3 loop reads CASSLAPSSGSGNEQFF. In DNA form, the CDR3 reads TGCGCCAGCAGCTTGGCCCCTTCTAGCGGGAGCGGAAATGAGCAGTTCTTC.